This passage covers 17 T cell receptor beta chains from one sample sequenced in a study of T cell changes during pregnancy in multiple sclerosis. Produced via immunoSEQ multiplex PCR; TCRdb's table is partial and in-frame only. This table holds fewer than 35,000 clones, 85% to 95% found once. The sample was CD4+ T cells from peripheral blood mononuclear cells, taken after pregnancy. The receptors were sampled from a female donor with multiple sclerosis, enrolled in a pregnancy study.

V gene TRBV7-9 combines with J gene TRBJ2-7, with D possibly matching TRBD1 (5 bases). V lost 5 bases and J 1 base, leaving 21 bases between the germline ends. The CDR3 extends over 17 amino acids. Germline V gene lookup returns CDR1 SEHNR and CDR2 FQNEAQ (reference sequence). CDR3 coding DNA: TGTGCCAGCAGCCCGCTACCTATAGGGGCTACTTCCTACGAGCAGTACTTC. It codes for CASSPLPIGATSYEQYF.

This chain joins TRBV29-1 and TRBJ2-7; 10 bases agree with TRBD2. The V segment lost 4 bases and the J segment 3 bases; nucleotides outside the gene matches: 0. The germline V gene encodes CDR1 SQVTM and CDR2 ANQGSEA. The CDR3 length is 12 residues. The CDR3 coding sequence is TGCAGCGTTGGACTAGCGGGCTACGAGCAGTACTTC. Protein: CSVGLAGYEQYF.

This chain joins TRBV11-3 and TRBJ2-3; the D gene is possibly TRBD1 (6 bases). CDR1 and CDR2 from the germline V gene are SGHNT and YENEEA. Between the trimmed V and J ends, which lost 3 bases and 7 bases, there was a span of 11 bases. CDR3 length: 13 residues. CDR3 residues: CASSLTGENTQYF. For the CDR3, the DNA is TGTGCCAGCAGCTTGACAGGAGAAAATACGCAGTATTTT.

The chain recombines TRBV19 with TRBJ2-1; TRBD2 matches at 14 bases. V lost 9 bases and J lost 0; bases outside the gene matches: 10. The CDR3 sequence is 18 residues long. Germline values: CDR1 LNHDA, CDR2 SQIVND (reference sequence). The DNA for the CDR3 is TGTGCCAGCGGTCCCGGACTAGCGGGAGGAAGCTCCTACAATGAGCAGTTCTTC. This gives the protein CASGPGLAGGSSYNEQFF.

This chain links TRBV6-5 with TRBJ2-7; TRBD1 matches at 7 bases. Germline CDR1 MNHEY, CDR2 SVGAGI. This CDR3 contains 14 residues. V lost 5 bases and J lost 0; bases outside the gene matches: 4. CDR3 residues: CASSMDRLSYEQYF. In DNA form, the CDR3 reads TGTGCCAGCAGTATGGACAGGCTCTCCTACGAGCAGTACTTC.

The CDR3: CASSRSADSQNTGELFF. The CDR3, as DNA: TGTGCCAGCAGCCGCTCCGCGGACAGCCAGAACACCGGGGAGCTGTTTTTT. The chain has TRBV7-2 and TRBJ2-2; D is perhaps TRBD1 (6 bases). Germline-derived CDR1 and CDR2 are SGHTA and FQGNSA. Trimming removed 5 bases at V and 1 base at J, with 17 bases between. CDR3 length equals 17 residues.

V and J are TRBV11-2 and TRBJ1-4; D might be TRBD1 (6 bases). Trimming left V 6 bases short and J 8 bases short, with 19 bases between. The CDR3 sequence is 15 residues long. Germline V gene data show CDR1 as SGHAT and CDR2 as FQNNGV. CDR3 protein: CASRPLTGRMEKLFF. CDR3 DNA: TGTGCCAGCAGGCCCCTGACAGGCCGAATGGAAAAACTGTTTTTT.

The chain employs TRBV13 and TRBJ1-1, with 8 positions matching TRBD1. Trimming at V came to 8 bases and at J to 4 bases, leaving 15 bases not matched to a gene. This CDR3 has 16 amino acids. Germline V CDR1 and CDR2: PRHDT, FYEKMQ (reference sequence). The chain's CDR3 is CASQVGRGLWSTEAFF. DNA for the CDR3: TGTGCCAGCCAGGTGGGCAGGGGGCTTTGGAGCACTGAAGCTTTCTTT. The whole variable domain, filled in from reference TRBV13 and TRBJ1-1, reads AAGVIQSPRHLIKEKRETATLKCYPIPRHDTVYWYQQGPGQDPQFLISFYEKMQSDKGSIPDRFSAQQFSDYHSELNMSSLELGDSALYFCASQVGRGLWSTEAFFGQGTRLTVV.

The V call is TRBV7-9, the J call TRBJ1-2; perhaps TRBD1 as D (6 bases). V shed 5 bases and J shed 5 bases, with 15 bases lying between them. Germline V gene data show CDR1 as SEHNR and CDR2 as FQNEAQ (reference sequence). The CDR3 is made up of 14 amino acids. CDR3: CASSQALGAYGYTF. For the CDR3, the DNA is TGTGCCAGCAGCCAGGCGTTGGGGGCGTATGGCTACACCTTC.

The chain couples TRBV19 to TRBJ2-7; maybe TRBD1 (6 bases). CDR3 length: 15 residues. Per germline, CDR1 LNHDA and CDR2 SQIVND (reference sequence). The V end was cut by 5 bases, the J end by 1 base, with 15 bases between. The DNA of the CDR3 is TGTGCCAGTAGTCCCGCCAGGGGTACATCCTACGAGCAGTACTTC. This encodes CASSPARGTSYEQYF.

The V and J genes are TRBV5-1 and TRBJ2-7; weak D call: TRBD2 (6 bases). V shed 0 bases and J shed 5 bases, with 12 bases lying between them. Germline V lookup: CDR1 SGHRS, CDR2 YFSETQ. The CDR3 contains 14 residues. As DNA, the CDR3 is TGCGCCAGCAGCTTGGGGGGGGTCGAGGACGAGCAGTACTTC. Residues: CASSLGGVEDEQYF.

The chain combines TRBV6-5 with TRBJ1-3; D ambiguous. CDR1 is MNHEY and CDR2 is SVGAGI in the germline V gene. Trimming pared 7 bases from V and 0 bases from J, leaving 10 bases between. The length of the CDR3 is 14 residues. The CDR3 reads CASIHSGSGNTIYF. The CDR3, as DNA: TGTGCCAGCATCCACTCTGGCTCTGGAAACACCATATATTTT.

This chain joins TRBV19 and TRBJ1-4, with a tentative D call TRBD1 (6 bases). V lost 4 bases, J lost 5 bases, and 23 bases lay in between. This CDR3 has 18 amino acids. The germline V gene encodes CDR1 LNHDA and CDR2 SQIVND (reference sequence). CDR3 sequence: CASSKMIPFGQSNEKLFF. CDR3 DNA: TGTGCCAGTAGTAAAATGATTCCTTTCGGACAGTCCAATGAAAAACTGTTTTTT.

The V and J genes are TRBV29-1 and TRBJ1-2, with 7 bases fitting TRBD1. This CDR3 spans 13 amino acids. The trim removed 6 bases at V and 6 bases at J, leaving 10 bases unmatched. Germline CDR1 and CDR2: SQVTM and ANQGSEA. The CDR3 DNA sequence: TGCAGCGTCCCCTTAAGGGGGCAGGATGGCTACACCTTC. Protein: CSVPLRGQDGYTF.

The genes are TRBV18 and TRBJ1-2; 12 positions match TRBD1. This CDR3 contains 15 residues. Looked up from germline, CDR1 is KGHSH and CDR2 is LQKENI. V lost 3 bases, J lost 4 bases, and 3 bases stayed unmatched. The CDR3 loop is CASSPGTGGFYGYTF. CDR3 coding DNA: TGTGCCAGCTCACCCGGGACAGGGGGCTTCTATGGCTACACCTTC.

The chain carries TRBV2 and TRBJ1-5; 8 nucleotides align to TRBD1. J was trimmed by 12 bases and V by 0 bases; bases with no gene match: 7. Germline loops: CDR1 SNHLY, CDR2 FYNNEI. This CDR3 has 14 amino acids. CDR3 DNA sequence: TGTGCCAGCAGTGAAGCGCCCGGGACAGGATACCAGCATTTT. It translates to CASSEAPGTGYQHF.

The rearrangement joins TRBV18 to TRBJ1-2, with D possibly being TRBD1 (5 bases). Germline loops: CDR1 KGHSH, CDR2 LQKENI. CDR3 size: 15 residues. Trimming shortened V by 3 bases and J by 0 bases, and 11 bases separated the two germline ends. The CDR3 sequence: CASSPGGTANYGYTF. The CDR3 bases are TGTGCCAGCTCACCGGGCGGGACGGCTAACTATGGCTACACCTTC.